This TCR beta chain was sequenced during a study of cytomegalovirus exposure and HLA in healthy donors. General study points: In a later analysis, compared with equally common non-associated chains, HLA-associated beta chains were more expanded. Rarity characterized most TCR sequences, yet some public TCRs appeared in many donors. Reportedly, TCR beta sequences accurately predicted HLA-A and HLA-B alleles in most subjects. Some TCR beta chains (roughly 160 of them) were listed as cytomegalovirus-associated.

Between the trimmed V and J ends, which lost 2 bases and 4 bases, there was a span of 6 bases. The germline CDR1 and CDR2 sequences are SNHLY and FYNNEI. This CDR3 has 13 residues. It was with 60 Vbeta and 13 Jbeta primers that the PCR ran. The assay was immunoSEQ multiplex PCR, and TCRdb's table has in-frame clones only and misses some. The sample lists 150,000 to 200,000 clones; 70% to 80% were seen once. As concerns this clone: Its antigen is as yet unknown.

The chain links TRBV2 to TRBJ1-5, with a weak D call TRBD1 (5 bases). Material for sequencing was PBMCs. The TCR was taken from a man aged 25-45 years in good health and CMV-seropositive. This CDR3 is CASSEQGNQPQHF. DNA for the CDR3: TGTGCCAGCAGTGAACAGGGTAATCAGCCCCAGCATTTT.